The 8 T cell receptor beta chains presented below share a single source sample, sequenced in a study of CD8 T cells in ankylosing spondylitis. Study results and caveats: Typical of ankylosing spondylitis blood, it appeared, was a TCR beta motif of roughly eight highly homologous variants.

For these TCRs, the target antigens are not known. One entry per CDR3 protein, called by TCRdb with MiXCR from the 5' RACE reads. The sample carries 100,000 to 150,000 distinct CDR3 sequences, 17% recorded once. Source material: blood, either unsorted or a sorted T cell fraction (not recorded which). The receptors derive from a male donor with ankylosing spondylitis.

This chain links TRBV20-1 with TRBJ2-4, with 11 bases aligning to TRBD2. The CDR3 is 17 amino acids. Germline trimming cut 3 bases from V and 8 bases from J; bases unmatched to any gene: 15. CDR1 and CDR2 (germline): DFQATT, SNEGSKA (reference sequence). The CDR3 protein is CSASETSGSSGPHIQYF. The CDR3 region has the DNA TGCAGTGCTAGCGAAACTAGCGGGAGTAGTGGCCCACACATTCAGTACTTC.

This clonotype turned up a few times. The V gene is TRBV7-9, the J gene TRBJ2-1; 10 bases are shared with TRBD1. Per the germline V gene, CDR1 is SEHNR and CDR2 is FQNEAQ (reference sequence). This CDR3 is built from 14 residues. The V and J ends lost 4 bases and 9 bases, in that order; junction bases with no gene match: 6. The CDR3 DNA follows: TGTGCCAGCAGCTCCGGGACAGGGGTTATTGAGCAGTTCTTC. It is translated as CASSSGTGVIEQFF. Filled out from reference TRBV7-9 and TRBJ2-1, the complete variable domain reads DTGVSQNPRHKITKRGQNVTFRCDPISEHNRLYWYRQTLGQGPEFLTYFQNEAQLEKSRLLSDRFSAERPKGSFSTLEIQRTEQGDSAMYLCASSSGTGVIEQFFGPGTRLTVL.

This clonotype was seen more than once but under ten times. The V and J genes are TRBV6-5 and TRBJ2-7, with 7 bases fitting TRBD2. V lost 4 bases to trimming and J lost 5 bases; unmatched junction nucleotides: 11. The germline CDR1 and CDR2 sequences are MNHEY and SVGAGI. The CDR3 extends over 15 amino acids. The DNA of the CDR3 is TGTGCCAGCAGTTCCTTGGGATCTCGGGGGGACGAGCAGTACTTC. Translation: CASSSLGSRGDEQYF.

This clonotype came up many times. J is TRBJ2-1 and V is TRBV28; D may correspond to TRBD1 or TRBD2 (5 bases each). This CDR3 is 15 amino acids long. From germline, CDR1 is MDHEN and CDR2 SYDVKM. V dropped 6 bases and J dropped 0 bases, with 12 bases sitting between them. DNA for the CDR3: TGTGCCAGCAGCCGGGGCGGAAGCTCCTACAATGAGCAGTTCTTC. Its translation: CASSRGGSSYNEQFF.

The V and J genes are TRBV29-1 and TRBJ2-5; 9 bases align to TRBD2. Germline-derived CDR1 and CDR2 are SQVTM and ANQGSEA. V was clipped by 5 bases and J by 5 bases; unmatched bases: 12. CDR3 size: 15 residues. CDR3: CSVPIFSGSRETQYF. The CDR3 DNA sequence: TGCAGCGTTCCCATTTTTAGCGGGAGCCGGGAGACCCAGTACTTC.

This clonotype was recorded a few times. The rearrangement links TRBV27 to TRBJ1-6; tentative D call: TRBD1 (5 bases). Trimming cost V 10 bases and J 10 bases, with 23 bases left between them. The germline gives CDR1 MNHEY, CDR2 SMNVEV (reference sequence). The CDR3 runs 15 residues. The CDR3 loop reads CATTQGSGHHSPLHF. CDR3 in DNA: TGTGCCACCACTCAGGGTTCGGGTCACCACTCACCCCTCCACTTT.

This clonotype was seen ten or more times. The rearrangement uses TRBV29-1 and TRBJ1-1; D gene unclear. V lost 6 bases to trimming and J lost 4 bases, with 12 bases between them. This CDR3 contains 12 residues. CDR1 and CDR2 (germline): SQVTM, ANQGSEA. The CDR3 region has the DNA TGCAGCGTCCCCCGGGGTGGCACTGAAGCTTTCTTT. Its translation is CSVPRGGTEAFF.

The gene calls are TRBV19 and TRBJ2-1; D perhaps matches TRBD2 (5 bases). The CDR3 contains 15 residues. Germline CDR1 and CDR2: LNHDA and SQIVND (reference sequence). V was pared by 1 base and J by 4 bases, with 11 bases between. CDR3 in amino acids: CASSIAGITYNEQFF. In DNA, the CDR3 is TGTGCCAGTAGTATAGCCGGGATAACGTACAATGAGCAGTTCTTC.